This TCR beta chain was captured in a study of cytomegalovirus exposure and HLA in healthy donors. CDR1 SGHDT and CDR2 YYEEEE come from the germline V gene. V shed 4 bases, J shed 5 bases, and the junction held 13 bases outside the gene matches. This CDR3 region has 16 residues. Vbeta (60) and Jbeta (13) primers were used in the PCR. The data were produced by immunoSEQ multiplex PCR, yet TCRdb's version contains in-frame clones alone and is incomplete. The sample contains some 110,000 clones, less than 85% of which appear only once. The chain links TRBV5-6 to TRBJ2-5, with 8 bases fitting TRBD2. The sequencing input was PBMCs. This sequence originates from a man aged 60-69 years in good health and CMV-seronegative. CDR3 protein: CASSGRGQRGWETQYF. CDR3 nucleotide sequence: TGTGCCAGCAGCGGCAGGGGTCAGCGGGGGTGGGAGACCCAGTACTTC.